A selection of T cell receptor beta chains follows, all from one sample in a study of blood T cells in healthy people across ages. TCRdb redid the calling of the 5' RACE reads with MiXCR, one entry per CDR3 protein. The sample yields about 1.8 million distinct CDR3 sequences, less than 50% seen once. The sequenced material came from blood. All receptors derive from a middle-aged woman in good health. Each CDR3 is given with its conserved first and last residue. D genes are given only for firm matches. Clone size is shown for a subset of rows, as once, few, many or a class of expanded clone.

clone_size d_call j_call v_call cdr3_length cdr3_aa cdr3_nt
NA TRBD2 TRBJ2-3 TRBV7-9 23 CASSMIPTRGGLLSVTRTDTQYF TGTGCCAGCAGCATGATCCCCACCCGGGGGGGCCTTTTAAGCGTCACCCGCACAGATACGCAGTATTTT
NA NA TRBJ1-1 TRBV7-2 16 CASSLAGVQMNTEAFF TGTGCCAGCAGCTTAGCGGGGGTGCAAATGAACACTGAAGCTTTCTTT
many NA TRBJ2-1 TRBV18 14 CASSPPPAGNEQFF TGTGCCAGCTCACCCCCCCCGGCGGGGAATGAGCAGTTCTTC
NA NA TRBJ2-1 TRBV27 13 CASSPQGRHEQFF TGTGCCAGCAGTCCACAGGGTAGGCATGAGCAGTTCTTC
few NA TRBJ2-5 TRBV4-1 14 CASSQDRDWETQYF TGCGCCAGCAGCCAAGACCGAGACTGGGAGACCCAGTACTTC
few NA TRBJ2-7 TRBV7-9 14 CASSLPSEVSEQYF TGTGCCAGCAGCTTACCATCAGAAGTATCCGAGCAGTACTTC
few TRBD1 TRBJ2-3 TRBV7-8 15 CASSFRDRGSDTQYF TGTGCCAGCAGCTTCCGGGACAGGGGTTCAGATACGCAGTATTTT
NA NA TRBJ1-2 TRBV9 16 CASSPEMVGSNYGYTF TGTGCCAGCAGCCCTGAAATGGTCGGCAGTAACTATGGCTACACCTTC
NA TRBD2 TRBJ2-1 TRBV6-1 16 CASSEVTAGGPDEQFF TGTGCCAGCAGTGAAGTTACAGCGGGGGGGCCTGATGAGCAGTTCTTC
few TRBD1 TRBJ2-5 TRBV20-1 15 CSASAGTGVKETQYF TGCAGTGCTAGCGCTGGGACAGGGGTAAAAGAGACCCAGTACTTC
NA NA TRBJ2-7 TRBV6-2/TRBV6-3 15 CASSPLSHRVNEQYF TGTGCCAGCAGCCCACTTAGCCACAGGGTCAACGAGCAGTACTTC
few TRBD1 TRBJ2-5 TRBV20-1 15 CSARPPGGLGETQYF TGCAGTGCTAGACCGCCAGGGGGCCTCGGGGAGACCCAGTACTTC
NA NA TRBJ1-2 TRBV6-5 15 CASSQRRQIIDGYTF TGTGCCAGCAGTCAGAGGAGACAGATAATTGATGGCTACACCTTC
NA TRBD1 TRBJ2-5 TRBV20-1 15 CSARYPGQLQETQYF TGCAGTGCTAGATACCCGGGACAGCTTCAAGAGACCCAGTACTTC
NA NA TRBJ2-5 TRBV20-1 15 CSARARTDVLETQYF TGCAGTGCCCGAGCCCGGACAGACGTCCTGGAGACCCAGTACTTC
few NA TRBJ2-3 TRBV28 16 CASSPLGERSTDTQYF TGTGCCAGCAGTCCGTTGGGGGAGAGGAGCACAGATACGCAGTATTTT
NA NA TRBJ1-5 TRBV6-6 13 CASSQRVDQPQHF TGTGCCAGCAGTCAAAGGGTAGACCAGCCCCAGCATTTT
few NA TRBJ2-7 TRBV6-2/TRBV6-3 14 CASTQTGGFGEQYF TGTGCCAGCACCCAAACGGGCGGTTTCGGCGAGCAGTACTTC
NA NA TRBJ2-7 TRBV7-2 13 CASSSAEAYEQYF TGTGCCAGCAGCTCTGCAGAGGCCTACGAGCAGTACTTC
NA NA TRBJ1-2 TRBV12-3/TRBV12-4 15 CASSFWGNVNYGYTF TGTGCCAGCAGTTTTTGGGGGAATGTTAACTATGGCTACACCTTC
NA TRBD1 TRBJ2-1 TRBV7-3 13 CASSRTGFDEQFF TGTGCCAGCAGCCGGACAGGGTTCGATGAGCAGTTCTTC
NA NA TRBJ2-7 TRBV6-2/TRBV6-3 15 CASSYAGSRSYEQYF TGTGCCAGCAGTTACGCCGGGTCGAGGTCCTACGAGCAGTACTTC
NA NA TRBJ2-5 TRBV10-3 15 CAISESGTPQETQYF TGTGCCATCAGTGAGTCGGGGACACCACAAGAGACCCAGTACTTC
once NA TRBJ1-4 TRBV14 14 CASSHQTISEKLFF TGTGCCAGCAGCCATCAGACAATTAGTGAAAAACTGTTTTTT
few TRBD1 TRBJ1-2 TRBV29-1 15 CSVEARQGLGYGYTF TGCAGCGTTGAAGCTCGACAGGGGCTGGGGTATGGCTACACCTTC
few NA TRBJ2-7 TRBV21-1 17 CASTGTSGGAVPYEQYF TGTGCCAGCACGGGGACTAGCGGGGGGGCCGTCCCCTACGAGCAGTACTTC
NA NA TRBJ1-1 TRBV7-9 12 CASRSISTEAFF TGTGCCAGCAGGTCCATCTCCACTGAAGCTTTCTTT
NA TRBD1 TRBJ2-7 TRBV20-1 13 CSARQGAPFEQYF TGCAGTGCTAGACAGGGGGCGCCTTTCGAGCAGTACTTC
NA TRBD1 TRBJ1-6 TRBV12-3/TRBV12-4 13 CASHGTGKPPLHF TGTGCCAGCCACGGGACAGGGAAACCACCCCTCCACTTT
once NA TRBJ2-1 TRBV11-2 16 CASSALTGRSYIEQFF TGTGCCAGCAGCGCCCTAACAGGGCGCTCCTACATTGAGCAGTTCTTC
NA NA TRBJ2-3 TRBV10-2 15 CASSLGGATSGTQYF TGCGCCAGCAGCCTCGGCGGGGCAACAAGTGGTACGCAGTATTTT
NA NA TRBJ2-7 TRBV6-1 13 CASRGDKSYEQYF TGTGCCAGCAGGGGAGATAAATCCTACGAGCAGTACTTC
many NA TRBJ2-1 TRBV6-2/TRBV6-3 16 CASSYQRGVSYNEQFF TGTGCCAGCAGTTACCAACGCGGAGTGTCCTACAATGAGCAGTTCTTC
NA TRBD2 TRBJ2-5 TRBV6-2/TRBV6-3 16 CASSPPGLAVTETQYF TGTGCCAGCAGTCCACCGGGACTAGCGGTTACGGAGACCCAGTACTTC
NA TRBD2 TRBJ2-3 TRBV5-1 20 CASSLTGLAGESYLTDTQYF TGCGCCAGCAGCTTAACGGGACTAGCGGGGGAGTCATACCTCACAGATACGCAGTATTTT
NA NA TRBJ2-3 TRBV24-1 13 CATSVADTDTQYF TGTGCCACCAGTGTTGCTGACACAGATACGCAGTATTTT
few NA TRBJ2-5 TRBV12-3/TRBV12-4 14 CASSEQDRQETQYF TGTGCCAGCAGTGAACAGGACAGACAAGAGACCCAGTACTTC
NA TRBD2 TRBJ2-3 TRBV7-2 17 CASSSGGGGRGTDTQYF TGTGCCAGCAGCTCGGGGGGGGGAGGGAGAGGGACAGATACGCAGTATTTT
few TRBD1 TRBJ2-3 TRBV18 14 CASSLDRETDTQYF TGTGCCAGCTCACTGGACAGGGAAACAGATACGCAGTATTTT
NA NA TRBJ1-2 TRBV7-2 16 CASSLDRPGGVNGYTF TGTGCCAGCAGCTTAGATCGGCCAGGTGGAGTCAATGGCTACACCTTC
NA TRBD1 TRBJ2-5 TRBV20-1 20 CSASPRDREGSSHSPRGQYF TGCAGTGCTTCACCCCGGGACAGGGAGGGATCTAGTCATAGTCCACGAGGGCAGTACTTC
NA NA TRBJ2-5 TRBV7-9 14 CASSQGTSYNEQYF TGTGCCAGCAGCCAAGGGACTTCTTACAATGAGCAGTACTTC
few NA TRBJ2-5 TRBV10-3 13 CAISDWRIETQYF TGTGCCATCAGTGACTGGCGCATAGAGACCCAGTACTTC
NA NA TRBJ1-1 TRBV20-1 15 CSARLRAGENTEAFF TGCAGTGCTAGATTACGGGCAGGAGAGAACACTGAAGCTTTCTTT
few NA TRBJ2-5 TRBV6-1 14 CASRPGTVGETQYF TGTGCCAGCAGGCCTGGGACGGTCGGGGAGACCCAGTACTTC
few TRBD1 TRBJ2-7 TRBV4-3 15 CASSQVRGPTYEQYF TGCGCCAGCAGCCAGGTGAGGGGGCCCACCTACGAGCAGTACTTC
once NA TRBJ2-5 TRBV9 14 CASSAVEGGETQYF TGTGCCAGCAGCGCAGTGGAGGGGGGTGAGACCCAGTACTTC
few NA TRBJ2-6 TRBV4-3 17 CASSQDLGRSGANVLTF TGCGCCAGCAGCCAAGATCTGGGTCGTAGTGGGGCCAACGTCCTGACTTTC
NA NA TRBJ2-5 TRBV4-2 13 CASSRLIQETQYF TGTGCCAGCAGCCGATTGATTCAAGAGACCCAGTACTTC
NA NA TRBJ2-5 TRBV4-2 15 CASSQGAEGDDEQYF TGTGCCAGCAGCCAAGGAGCAGAGGGGGACGATGAGCAGTACTTC